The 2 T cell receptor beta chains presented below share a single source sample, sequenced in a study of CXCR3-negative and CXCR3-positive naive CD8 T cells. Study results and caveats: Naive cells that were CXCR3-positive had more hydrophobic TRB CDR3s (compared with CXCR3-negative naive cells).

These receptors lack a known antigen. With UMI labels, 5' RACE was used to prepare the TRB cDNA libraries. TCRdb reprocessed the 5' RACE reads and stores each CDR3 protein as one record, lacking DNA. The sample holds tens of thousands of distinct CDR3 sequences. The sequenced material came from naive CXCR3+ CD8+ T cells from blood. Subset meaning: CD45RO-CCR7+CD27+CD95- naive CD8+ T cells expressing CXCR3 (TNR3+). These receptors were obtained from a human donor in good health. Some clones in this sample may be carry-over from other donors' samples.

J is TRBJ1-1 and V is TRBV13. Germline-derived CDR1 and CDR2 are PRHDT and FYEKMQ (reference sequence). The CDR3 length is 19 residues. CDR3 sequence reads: CASSLDLLDGPKTNTEAFF. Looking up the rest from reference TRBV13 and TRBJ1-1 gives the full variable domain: AAGVIQSPRHLIKEKRETATLKCYPIPRHDTVYWYQQGPGQDPQFLISFYEKMQSDKGSIPDRFSAQQFSDYHSELNMSSLELGDSALYFCASSLDLLDGPKTNTEAFFGQGTRLTVV.

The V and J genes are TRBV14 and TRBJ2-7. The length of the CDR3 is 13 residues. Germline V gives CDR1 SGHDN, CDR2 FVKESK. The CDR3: CASSHDLSYEQYF.